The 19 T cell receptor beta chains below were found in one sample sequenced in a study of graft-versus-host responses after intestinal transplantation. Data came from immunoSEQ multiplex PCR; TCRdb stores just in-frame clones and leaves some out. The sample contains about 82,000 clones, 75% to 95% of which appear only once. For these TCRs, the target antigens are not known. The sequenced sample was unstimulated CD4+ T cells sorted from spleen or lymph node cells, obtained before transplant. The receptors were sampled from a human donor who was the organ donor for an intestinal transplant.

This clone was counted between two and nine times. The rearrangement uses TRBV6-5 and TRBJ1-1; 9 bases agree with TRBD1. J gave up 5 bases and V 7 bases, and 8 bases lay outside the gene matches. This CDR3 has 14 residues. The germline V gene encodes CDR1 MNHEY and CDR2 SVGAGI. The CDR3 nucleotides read TGTGCCAGCATTTCGGGACAGGGTAGGACTGAAGCTTTCTTT. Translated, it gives CASISGQGRTEAFF.

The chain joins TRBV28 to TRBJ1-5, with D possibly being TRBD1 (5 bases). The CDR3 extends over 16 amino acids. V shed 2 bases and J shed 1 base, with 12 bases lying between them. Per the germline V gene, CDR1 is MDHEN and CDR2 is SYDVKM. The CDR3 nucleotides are TGTGCCAGCAGTTTAGTCAGGGATGGGAGCAATCAGCCCCAGCATTTT. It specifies CASSLVRDGSNQPQHF.

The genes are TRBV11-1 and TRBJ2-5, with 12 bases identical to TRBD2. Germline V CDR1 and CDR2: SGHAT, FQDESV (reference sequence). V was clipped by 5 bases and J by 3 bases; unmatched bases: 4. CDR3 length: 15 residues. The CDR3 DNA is TGTGCCAGCAGCAAGCGGACTAGCGGGGAAGAGACCCAGTACTTC. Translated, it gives CASSKRTSGEETQYF.

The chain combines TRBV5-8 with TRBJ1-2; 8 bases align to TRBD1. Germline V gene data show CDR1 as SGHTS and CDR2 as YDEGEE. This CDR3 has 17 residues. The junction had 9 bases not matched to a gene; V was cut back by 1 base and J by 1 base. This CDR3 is CASSLRSGGSYNYGYTF. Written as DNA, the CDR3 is TGTGCCAGCAGCTTGAGGTCAGGGGGCTCCTATAACTATGGCTACACCTTC.

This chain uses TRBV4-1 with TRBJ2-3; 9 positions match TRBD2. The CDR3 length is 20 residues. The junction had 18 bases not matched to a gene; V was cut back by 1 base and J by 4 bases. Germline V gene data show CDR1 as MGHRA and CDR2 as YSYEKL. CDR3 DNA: TGCGCCAGCAGCCAAGTTGATCCCACAAGGTTTAGCGGGAGATCAGATACGCAGTATTTT. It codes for CASSQVDPTRFSGRSDTQYF.

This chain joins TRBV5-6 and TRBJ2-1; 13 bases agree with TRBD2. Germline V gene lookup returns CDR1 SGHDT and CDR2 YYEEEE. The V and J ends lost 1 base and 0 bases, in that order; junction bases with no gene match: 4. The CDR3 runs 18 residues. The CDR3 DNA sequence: TGTGCCAGCAGCTTGTTGGGACTAGCGGGGTTCTCCTACAATGAGCAGTTCTTC. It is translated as CASSLLGLAGFSYNEQFF.

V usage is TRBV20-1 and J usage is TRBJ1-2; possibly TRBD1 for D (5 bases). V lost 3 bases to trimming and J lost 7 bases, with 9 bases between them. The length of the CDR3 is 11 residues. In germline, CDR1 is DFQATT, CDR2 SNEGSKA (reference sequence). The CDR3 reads CSARHGGGYTF. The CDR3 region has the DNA TGCAGTGCTAGGCACGGGGGTGGCTACACCTTC.

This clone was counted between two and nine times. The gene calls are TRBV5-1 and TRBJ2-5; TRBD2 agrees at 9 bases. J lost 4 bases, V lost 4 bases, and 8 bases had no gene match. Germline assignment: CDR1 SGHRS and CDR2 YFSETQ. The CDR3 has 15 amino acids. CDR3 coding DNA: TGCGCCAGCAGCCCAGACGGGACTAGCCCAGAGACCCAGTACTTC. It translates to CASSPDGTSPETQYF. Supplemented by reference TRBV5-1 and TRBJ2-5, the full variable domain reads KAGVTQTPRYLIKTRGQQVTLSCSPISGHRSVSWYQQTPGQGLQFLFEYFSETQRNKGNFPGRFSGRQFSNSRSEMNVSTLELGDSALYLCASSPDGTSPETQYFGPGTRLLVL.

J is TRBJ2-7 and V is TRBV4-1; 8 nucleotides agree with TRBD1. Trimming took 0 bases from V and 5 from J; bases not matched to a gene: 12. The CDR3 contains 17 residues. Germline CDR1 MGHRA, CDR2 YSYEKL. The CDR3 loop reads CASSQDYVGTGRDEQYF. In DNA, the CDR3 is TGCGCCAGCAGCCAAGATTATGTCGGGACAGGTCGTGACGAGCAGTACTTC.

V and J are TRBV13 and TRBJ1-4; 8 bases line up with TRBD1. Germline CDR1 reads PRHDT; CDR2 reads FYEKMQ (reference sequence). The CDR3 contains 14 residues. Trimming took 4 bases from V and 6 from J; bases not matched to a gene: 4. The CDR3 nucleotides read TGTGCCAGCAGCTCCCGACAGGGGTATGAAAAACTGTTTTTT. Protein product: CASSSRQGYEKLFF.

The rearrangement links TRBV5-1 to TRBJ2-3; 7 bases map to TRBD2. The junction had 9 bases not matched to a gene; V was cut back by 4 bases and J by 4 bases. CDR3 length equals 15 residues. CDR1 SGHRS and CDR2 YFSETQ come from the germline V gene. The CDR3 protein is CASSQAGSSADTQYF. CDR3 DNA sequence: TGCGCCAGCAGCCAAGCGGGGTCTTCCGCAGATACGCAGTATTTT.

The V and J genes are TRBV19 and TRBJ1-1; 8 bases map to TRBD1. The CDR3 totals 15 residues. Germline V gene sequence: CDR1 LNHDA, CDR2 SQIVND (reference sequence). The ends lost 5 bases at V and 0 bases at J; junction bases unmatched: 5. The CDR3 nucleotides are TGTGCCAGTAGTGGCGGACAGGGTTTGAACACTGAAGCTTTCTTT. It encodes CASSGGQGLNTEAFF.

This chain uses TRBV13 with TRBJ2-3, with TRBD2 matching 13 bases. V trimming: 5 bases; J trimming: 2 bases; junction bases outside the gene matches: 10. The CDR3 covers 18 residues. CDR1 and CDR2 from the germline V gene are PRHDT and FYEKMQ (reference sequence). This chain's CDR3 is CASSAGLAGVSVTDTQYF. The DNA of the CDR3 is TGTGCCAGCAGCGCCGGACTAGCGGGAGTTTCTGTCACAGATACGCAGTATTTT.

The CDR3 DNA sequence: TGTGCCAGTAGTATGGTAGCGGGAGGGGTCATGGCTTCCTACAATGAGCAGTTCTTC. Its translation is CASSMVAGGVMASYNEQFF. The chain is built from TRBV19 and TRBJ2-1; 11 nucleotides agree with TRBD2. Germline V CDR1 and CDR2: LNHDA, SQIVND (reference sequence). V shed 3 bases, J shed 1 base, and the junction held 11 bases outside the gene matches. The CDR3 has 19 amino acids.

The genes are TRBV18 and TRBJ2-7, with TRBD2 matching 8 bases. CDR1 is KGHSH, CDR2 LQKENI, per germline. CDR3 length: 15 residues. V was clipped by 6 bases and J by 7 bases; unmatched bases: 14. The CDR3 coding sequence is TGTGCCAGCTCCCCGTTCGGGAGGGCCTTGGAAGAGCAGTACTTC. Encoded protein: CASSPFGRALEEQYF.

DNA of the CDR3: TGCGCCAGCAGCTTGGACAGGGGGGGAGAGACCCAGTACTTC. Its protein is CASSLDRGGETQYF. The chain employs TRBV5-1 and TRBJ2-5; a possible D gene is TRBD1 (8 bases). This CDR3 is 14 amino acids long. V was trimmed by 0 bases and J by 4 bases, leaving 10 bases between them. Germline lookup yields CDR1 SGHRS and CDR2 YFSETQ.

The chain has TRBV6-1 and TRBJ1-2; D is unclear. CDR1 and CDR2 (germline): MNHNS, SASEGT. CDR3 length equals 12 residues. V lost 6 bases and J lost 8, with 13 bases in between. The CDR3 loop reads CASSQSTLGYTF. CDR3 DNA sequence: TGTGCCAGCAGCCAAAGTACTCTGGGCTACACCTTC.

In nucleotides, the CDR3 is TGTGCCAGCAGCTTAGGGGTATTTGGAGGCGTGAACACTGAAGCTTTCTTT. The encoded protein is CASSLGVFGGVNTEAFF. The rearrangement joins TRBV7-6 to TRBJ1-1, with unresolved D. Germline CDR1 and CDR2: SGHVS and FNYEAQ. Trimming left V 1 base short and J 0 bases short, with 15 bases between. The CDR3 extends over 17 amino acids.

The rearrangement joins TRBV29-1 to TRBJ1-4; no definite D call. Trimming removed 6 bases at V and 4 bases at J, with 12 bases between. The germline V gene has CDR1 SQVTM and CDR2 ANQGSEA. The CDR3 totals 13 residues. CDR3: CSVGGRVNEKLFF. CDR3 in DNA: TGCAGCGTCGGCGGCCGGGTTAATGAAAAACTGTTTTTT.